These T cell receptor beta chains were read from a single sample in a study of cytomegalovirus exposure and HLA in healthy donors. Data came from immunoSEQ multiplex PCR; TCRdb stores just in-frame clones and leaves some out. The data show 90,000 to 110,000 clones, about 81% seen once. The sample was PBMCs. The origin of the receptors is a young man in good health and CMV-seronegative. Both conserved end residues are part of each CDR3. Fields, in order: D gene, CDR3 length, clone size, V gene, J gene, CDR3 protein, CDR3 DNA. A D gene is named only where the DNA matches it firmly. Rows may omit the clone size; those that give it use once, few, many or a size class.

D: TRBD1; length: 14; size: -; V: TRBV10-3; J: TRBJ1-5; CDR3: CAISDGTDYQPQHF; DNA: TGTGCCATCAGTGACGGGACAGATTATCAGCCCCAGCATTTT
D: -; length: 15; size: -; V: TRBV18; J: TRBJ1-2; CDR3: CASSPSEGQAYGYTF; DNA: TGTGCCAGCTCACCTTCCGAGGGCCAAGCCTATGGCTACACCTTC
D: TRBD1; length: 15; size: few; V: TRBV28; J: TRBJ2-3; CDR3: CASSRGTGKTDTQYF; DNA: TGTGCCAGCAGCCGCGGGACAGGGAAAACAGATACGCAGTATTTT
D: TRBD1; length: 14; size: -; V: TRBV4-3; J: TRBJ1-1; CDR3: CASSLTGISTEAFF; DNA: TGCGCCAGCAGCCTGACAGGGATAAGCACTGAAGCTTTCTTT
D: -; length: 15; size: few; V: TRBV6-1; J: TRBJ2-3; CDR3: CASSVTGSRTDTQYF; DNA: TGTGCCAGCAGTGTTACAGGGAGCCGGACAGATACGCAGTATTTT
D: TRBD1; length: 14; size: -; V: TRBV27; J: TRBJ1-2; CDR3: CASSKSGTAYGYTF; DNA: TGTGCCAGCAGTAAATCTGGGACAGCCTATGGCTACACCTTC
D: -; length: 15; size: -; V: TRBV11-2; J: TRBJ1-2; CDR3: CASSFKGTVNYGYTF; DNA: TGTGCCAGCAGCTTTAAGGGGACTGTTAACTATGGCTACACCTTC
D: TRBD2; length: 18; size: once; V: TRBV27; J: TRBJ2-1; CDR3: CASSLRLAGGTKLNEQFF; DNA: TGTGCCAGCAGTTTAAGACTAGCGGGGGGGACAAAACTCAATGAGCAGTTCTTC
D: -; length: 13; size: -; V: TRBV4-3; J: TRBJ1-1; CDR3: CASSQVMNTEAFF; DNA: TGCGCCAGCAGCCAAGTTATGAACACTGAAGCTTTCTTT
D: -; length: 13; size: -; V: TRBV5-5; J: TRBJ2-7; CDR3: CASSLTDSYEQYF; DNA: TGTGCCAGCAGCTTGACTGACAGTTACGAGCAGTACTTC
D: -; length: 11; size: -; V: TRBV27; J: TRBJ2-7; CDR3: CASSSYYEQYF; DNA: TGTGCCAGCAGTAGCTATTACGAGCAGTACTTC
D: TRBD2; length: 15; size: -; V: TRBV7-2; J: TRBJ2-1; CDR3: CASSNSGGPYNEQFF; DNA: TGTGCCAGCAGCAATAGCGGGGGCCCCTACAATGAGCAGTTCTTC
D: TRBD1; length: 14; size: -; V: TRBV6-5; J: TRBJ1-4; CDR3: CASSPLGTAEKLFF; DNA: TGTGCCAGCAGCCCTTTGGGGACAGCTGAAAAACTGTTTTTT
D: -; length: 15; size: -; V: TRBV7-9; J: TRBJ2-7; CDR3: CASSLPGGSSYEQYF; DNA: TGTGCCAGCAGCTTACCTGGGGGGAGCTCCTACGAGCAGTACTTC
D: -; length: 15; size: -; V: TRBV12-5; J: TRBJ1-6; CDR3: CASGLTVGAPSPLHF; DNA: TGTGCTAGTGGTTTGACAGTTGGGGCCCCATCACCCCTCCACTTT
D: -; length: 14; size: -; V: TRBV7-9; J: TRBJ1-2; CDR3: CASSLSDSGYGYTF; DNA: TGTGCCAGCAGCTTATCGGACAGTGGATATGGCTACACCTTC
D: TRBD2; length: 14; size: -; V: TRBV5-1; J: TRBJ2-1; CDR3: CASVLAAGGNEQFF; DNA: TGCGCCAGCGTACTAGCGGCCGGGGGCAATGAGCAGTTCTTC
D: -; length: 11; size: -; V: TRBV7-2; J: TRBJ1-2; CDR3: CASGGGIGYTF; DNA: TGTGCCAGCGGAGGAGGCATTGGCTACACCTTC
D: TRBD1; length: 14; size: -; V: TRBV29-1; J: TRBJ1-2; CDR3: CSVESTGEGRGYTF; DNA: TGCAGCGTTGAATCGACAGGGGAGGGGCGCGGCTACACCTTC
D: -; length: 14; size: -; V: TRBV7-6; J: TRBJ1-1; CDR3: CASSLLGANTEAFF; DNA: TGTGCCAGCAGCTTATTAGGGGCGAACACTGAAGCTTTCTTT
D: TRBD1; length: 15; size: -; V: TRBV19; J: TRBJ1-1; CDR3: CASSIATGVNTEAFF; DNA: TGTGCCAGTAGTATAGCGACAGGGGTGAACACTGAAGCTTTCTTT
D: TRBD2; length: 15; size: -; V: TRBV9; J: TRBJ2-3; CDR3: CASSVGGLETDTQYF; DNA: TGTGCCAGCAGCGTAGGGGGACTAGAGACAGATACGCAGTATTTT
D: TRBD1; length: 15; size: few; V: TRBV5-1; J: TRBJ2-1; CDR3: CASSLGQGAADEQFF; DNA: TGCGCCAGCAGCTTGGGACAGGGGGCGGCAGATGAGCAGTTCTTC
D: -; length: 13; size: few; V: TRBV7-2; J: TRBJ2-1; CDR3: CASSPGYPTEQFF; DNA: TGTGCCAGCAGCCCCGGGTATCCTACCGAGCAGTTCTTC
D: TRBD1; length: 15; size: -; V: TRBV28; J: TRBJ1-1; CDR3: CASSHSGTGNTEAFF; DNA: TGTGCCAGCAGTCATTCCGGGACAGGGAACACTGAAGCTTTCTTT
D: -; length: 13; size: -; V: TRBV13; J: TRBJ1-2; CDR3: CASSLSASYGYTF; DNA: TGTGCCAGCAGCCTATCTGCCTCCTATGGCTACACCTTC
D: TRBD2; length: 15; size: -; V: TRBV29-1; J: TRBJ2-3; CDR3: CSVDVAGGPTDTQYF; DNA: TGCAGCGTTGACGTAGCGGGGGGGCCAACAGATACGCAGTATTTT
D: -; length: 14; size: -; V: TRBV28; J: TRBJ1-2; CDR3: CASYDRTATYGYTF; DNA: TGTGCCAGCTATGATAGGACAGCCACCTATGGCTACACCTTC
D: TRBD2; length: 15; size: -; V: TRBV2; J: TRBJ2-1; CDR3: CASELTSGGAGEQFF; DNA: TGTGCCAGCGAACTGACTAGCGGGGGGGCGGGTGAGCAGTTCTTC
D: -; length: 17; size: -; V: TRBV6-1; J: TRBJ2-4; CDR3: CASSEGLLETAKNIQYF; DNA: TGTGCCAGCAGTGAAGGATTGCTAGAAACAGCCAAAAACATTCAGTACTTC
D: TRBD1; length: 14; size: -; V: TRBV29-1; J: TRBJ2-7; CDR3: CSVVGYRGTHEQYF; DNA: TGCAGCGTTGTAGGCTACAGGGGTACACACGAGCAGTACTTC
D: -; length: 15; size: -; V: TRBV4-1; J: TRBJ2-7; CDR3: CASSQVGAGSYEQYF; DNA: TGCGCCAGCAGCCAAGTTGGGGCCGGCTCCTACGAGCAGTACTTC
D: -; length: 12; size: -; V: TRBV29-1; J: TRBJ1-2; CDR3: CSVPAGDYGYTF; DNA: TGCAGCGTCCCGGCAGGGGATTATGGCTACACCTTC
D: TRBD1; length: 14; size: -; V: TRBV10-1; J: TRBJ2-7; CDR3: CASSSTGAGDEQYF; DNA: TGCGCCAGCAGTTCCACAGGGGCTGGGGACGAGCAGTACTTC
D: TRBD1; length: 14; size: -; V: TRBV27; J: TRBJ2-7; CDR3: CASSLSGTVYEQYF; DNA: TGTGCCAGCAGTTTATCGGGGACAGTGTACGAGCAGTACTTC
D: TRBD1; length: 15; size: -; V: TRBV6-1; J: TRBJ1-2; CDR3: CASSEAGTGGYGYTF; DNA: TGTGCCAGCAGTGAAGCGGGGACAGGGGGCTATGGCTACACCTTC
D: -; length: 14; size: once; V: TRBV9; J: TRBJ2-3; CDR3: CASSPPGKKDTQYF; DNA: TGTGCCAGCAGCCCTCCCGGGAAGAAGGATACGCAGTATTTT
D: -; length: 15; size: -; V: TRBV4-3; J: TRBJ2-7; CDR3: CASSQGGGGVYEQYF; DNA: TGCGCCAGCAGCCAAGGAGGGGGGGGAGTGTACGAGCAGTACTTC
D: -; length: 12; size: -; V: TRBV7-2; J: TRBJ1-5; CDR3: CASSLYQQPQHF; DNA: TGTGCCAGCAGCTTATACCAGCAGCCCCAGCATTTT
D: -; length: 14; size: -; V: TRBV5-1; J: TRBJ1-1; CDR3: CASSPQRPGSEAFF; DNA: TGCGCCAGCAGCCCCCAGCGTCCCGGTTCTGAAGCTTTCTTT
D: TRBD2; length: 15; size: -; V: TRBV13; J: TRBJ2-5; CDR3: CASSRWTSGQETQYF; DNA: TGTGCCAGCAGCAGATGGACTAGCGGGCAAGAGACCCAGTACTTC
D: -; length: 14; size: once; V: TRBV27; J: TRBJ1-3; CDR3: CASSLSGSGNTIYF; DNA: TGTGCCAGCAGCCTGTCGGGCTCTGGAAACACCATATATTTT
D: -; length: 12; size: -; V: TRBV5-6; J: TRBJ1-1; CDR3: CASSYAQTEAFF; DNA: TGTGCCAGCAGCTATGCTCAGACTGAAGCTTTCTTT
D: -; length: 14; size: -; V: TRBV10-3; J: TRBJ2-2; CDR3: CAISEREAAGELFF; DNA: TGTGCCATCAGTGAGCGGGAAGCGGCCGGGGAGCTGTTTTTT